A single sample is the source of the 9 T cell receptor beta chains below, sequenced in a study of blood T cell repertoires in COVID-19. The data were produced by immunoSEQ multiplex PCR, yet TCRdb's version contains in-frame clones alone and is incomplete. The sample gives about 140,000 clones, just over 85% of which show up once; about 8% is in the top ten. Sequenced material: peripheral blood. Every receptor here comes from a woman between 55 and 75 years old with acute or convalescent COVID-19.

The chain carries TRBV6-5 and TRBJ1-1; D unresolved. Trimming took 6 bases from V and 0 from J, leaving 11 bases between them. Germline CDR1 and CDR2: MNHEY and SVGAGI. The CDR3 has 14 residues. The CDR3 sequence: CASRASRMNTEAFF. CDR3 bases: TGTGCCAGCAGGGCATCCAGGATGAACACTGAAGCTTTCTTT.

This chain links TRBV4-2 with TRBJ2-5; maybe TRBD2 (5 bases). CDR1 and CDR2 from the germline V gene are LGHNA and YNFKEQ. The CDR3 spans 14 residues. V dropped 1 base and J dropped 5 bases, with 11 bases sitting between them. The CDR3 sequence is CASSQGPRRETQYF. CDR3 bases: TGTGCCAGCAGCCAAGGACCGCGGAGGGAGACCCAGTACTTC.

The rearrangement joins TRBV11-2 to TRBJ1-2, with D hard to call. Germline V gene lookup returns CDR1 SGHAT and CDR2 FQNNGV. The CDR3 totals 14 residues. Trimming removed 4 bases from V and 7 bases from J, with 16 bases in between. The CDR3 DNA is TGTGCCAGCAGCTCGGTTAGGCAGTCAGGTGGCTACACCTTC. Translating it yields CASSSVRQSGGYTF.

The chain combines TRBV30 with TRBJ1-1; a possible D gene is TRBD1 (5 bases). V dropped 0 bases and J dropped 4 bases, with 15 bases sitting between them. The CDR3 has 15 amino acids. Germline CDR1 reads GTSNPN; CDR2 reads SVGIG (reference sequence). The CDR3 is CAWSVHKGLGTEAFF. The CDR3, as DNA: TGTGCCTGGAGTGTACACAAGGGGTTGGGCACTGAAGCTTTCTTT.

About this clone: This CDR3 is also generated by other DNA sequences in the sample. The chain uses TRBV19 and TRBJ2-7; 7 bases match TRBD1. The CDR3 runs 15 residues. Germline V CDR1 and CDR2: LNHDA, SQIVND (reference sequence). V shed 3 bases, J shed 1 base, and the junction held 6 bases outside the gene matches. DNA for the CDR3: TGTGCCAGTAGTATCGAGGCCAGGGGGTCCTACGAGCAGTACTTC. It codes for CASSIEARGSYEQYF.

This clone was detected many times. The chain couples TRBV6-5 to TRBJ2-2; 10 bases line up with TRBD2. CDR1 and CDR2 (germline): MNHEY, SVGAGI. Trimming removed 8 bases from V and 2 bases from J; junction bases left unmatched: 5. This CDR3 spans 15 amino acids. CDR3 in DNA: TGTGCCAGCCGAGCGGGGGGGACCAACACCGGGGAGCTGTTTTTT. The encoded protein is CASRAGGTNTGELFF.

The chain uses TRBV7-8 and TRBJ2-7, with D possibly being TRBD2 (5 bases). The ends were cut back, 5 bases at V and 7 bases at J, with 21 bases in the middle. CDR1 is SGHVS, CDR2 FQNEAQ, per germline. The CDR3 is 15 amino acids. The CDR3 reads CASSPLRVAQWEQYF. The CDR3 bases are TGTGCCAGCAGCCCCCTGAGGGTAGCCCAATGGGAGCAGTACTTC.

The CDR3 here is CASSVSRGGDNEQFF. The CDR3 DNA follows: TGTGCCAGCAGCGTATCCCGGGGGGGGGACAATGAGCAGTTCTTC. The V gene is TRBV9, the J gene TRBJ2-1, with 8 bases fitting TRBD2. V shed 1 base, J shed 5 bases, and the junction held 5 bases outside the gene matches. The CDR3 runs 15 residues. The V gene's germline CDR1 is SGDLS and CDR2 YYNGEE.

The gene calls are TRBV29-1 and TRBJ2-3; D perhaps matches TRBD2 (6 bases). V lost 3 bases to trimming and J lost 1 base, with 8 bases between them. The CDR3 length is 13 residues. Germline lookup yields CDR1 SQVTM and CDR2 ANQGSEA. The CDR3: CSVEPSGTDTQYF. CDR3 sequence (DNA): TGCAGCGTTGAGCCTAGCGGCACAGATACGCAGTATTTT.